Below, one TCR beta chain is given with its context. The CDR3 runs 14 residues. V lost 5 bases to trimming and J lost 6 bases, with 17 bases between them. CDR1 is MNHEY and CDR2 is SMNVEV in the germline V gene (reference sequence). Study processing details: For nucleated cells, counts were estimated from reference gene primer amplification. Produced via immunoSEQ multiplex PCR; TCRdb's table is partial and in-frame only. The V and J calls and clone size are taken from that table; D and trimming were inferred from the DNA. This sample has about 130,000 clones; 65% to 90% occur once, and the top ten carry roughly 8.1%. This record comes from a study of blood T cell repertoires in COVID-19. Study information: The United States, Italy and Spain provided the acute and convalescent COVID-19 samples. Sample material is recorded as cDNA or gDNA derived from T cells, B-cell-depleted T cells, or PBMCs.

The specimen was peripheral blood. This rearrangement joins TRBV27 to TRBJ2-7; maybe TRBD1 (6 bases). The receptor was derived from a woman aged 55-69 years with active or convalescent COVID-19. As DNA, the CDR3 is TGTGCCAGCAGTCCCCGGACAGACTCGGGCGAGCAGTACTTC. Protein: CASSPRTDSGEQYF.